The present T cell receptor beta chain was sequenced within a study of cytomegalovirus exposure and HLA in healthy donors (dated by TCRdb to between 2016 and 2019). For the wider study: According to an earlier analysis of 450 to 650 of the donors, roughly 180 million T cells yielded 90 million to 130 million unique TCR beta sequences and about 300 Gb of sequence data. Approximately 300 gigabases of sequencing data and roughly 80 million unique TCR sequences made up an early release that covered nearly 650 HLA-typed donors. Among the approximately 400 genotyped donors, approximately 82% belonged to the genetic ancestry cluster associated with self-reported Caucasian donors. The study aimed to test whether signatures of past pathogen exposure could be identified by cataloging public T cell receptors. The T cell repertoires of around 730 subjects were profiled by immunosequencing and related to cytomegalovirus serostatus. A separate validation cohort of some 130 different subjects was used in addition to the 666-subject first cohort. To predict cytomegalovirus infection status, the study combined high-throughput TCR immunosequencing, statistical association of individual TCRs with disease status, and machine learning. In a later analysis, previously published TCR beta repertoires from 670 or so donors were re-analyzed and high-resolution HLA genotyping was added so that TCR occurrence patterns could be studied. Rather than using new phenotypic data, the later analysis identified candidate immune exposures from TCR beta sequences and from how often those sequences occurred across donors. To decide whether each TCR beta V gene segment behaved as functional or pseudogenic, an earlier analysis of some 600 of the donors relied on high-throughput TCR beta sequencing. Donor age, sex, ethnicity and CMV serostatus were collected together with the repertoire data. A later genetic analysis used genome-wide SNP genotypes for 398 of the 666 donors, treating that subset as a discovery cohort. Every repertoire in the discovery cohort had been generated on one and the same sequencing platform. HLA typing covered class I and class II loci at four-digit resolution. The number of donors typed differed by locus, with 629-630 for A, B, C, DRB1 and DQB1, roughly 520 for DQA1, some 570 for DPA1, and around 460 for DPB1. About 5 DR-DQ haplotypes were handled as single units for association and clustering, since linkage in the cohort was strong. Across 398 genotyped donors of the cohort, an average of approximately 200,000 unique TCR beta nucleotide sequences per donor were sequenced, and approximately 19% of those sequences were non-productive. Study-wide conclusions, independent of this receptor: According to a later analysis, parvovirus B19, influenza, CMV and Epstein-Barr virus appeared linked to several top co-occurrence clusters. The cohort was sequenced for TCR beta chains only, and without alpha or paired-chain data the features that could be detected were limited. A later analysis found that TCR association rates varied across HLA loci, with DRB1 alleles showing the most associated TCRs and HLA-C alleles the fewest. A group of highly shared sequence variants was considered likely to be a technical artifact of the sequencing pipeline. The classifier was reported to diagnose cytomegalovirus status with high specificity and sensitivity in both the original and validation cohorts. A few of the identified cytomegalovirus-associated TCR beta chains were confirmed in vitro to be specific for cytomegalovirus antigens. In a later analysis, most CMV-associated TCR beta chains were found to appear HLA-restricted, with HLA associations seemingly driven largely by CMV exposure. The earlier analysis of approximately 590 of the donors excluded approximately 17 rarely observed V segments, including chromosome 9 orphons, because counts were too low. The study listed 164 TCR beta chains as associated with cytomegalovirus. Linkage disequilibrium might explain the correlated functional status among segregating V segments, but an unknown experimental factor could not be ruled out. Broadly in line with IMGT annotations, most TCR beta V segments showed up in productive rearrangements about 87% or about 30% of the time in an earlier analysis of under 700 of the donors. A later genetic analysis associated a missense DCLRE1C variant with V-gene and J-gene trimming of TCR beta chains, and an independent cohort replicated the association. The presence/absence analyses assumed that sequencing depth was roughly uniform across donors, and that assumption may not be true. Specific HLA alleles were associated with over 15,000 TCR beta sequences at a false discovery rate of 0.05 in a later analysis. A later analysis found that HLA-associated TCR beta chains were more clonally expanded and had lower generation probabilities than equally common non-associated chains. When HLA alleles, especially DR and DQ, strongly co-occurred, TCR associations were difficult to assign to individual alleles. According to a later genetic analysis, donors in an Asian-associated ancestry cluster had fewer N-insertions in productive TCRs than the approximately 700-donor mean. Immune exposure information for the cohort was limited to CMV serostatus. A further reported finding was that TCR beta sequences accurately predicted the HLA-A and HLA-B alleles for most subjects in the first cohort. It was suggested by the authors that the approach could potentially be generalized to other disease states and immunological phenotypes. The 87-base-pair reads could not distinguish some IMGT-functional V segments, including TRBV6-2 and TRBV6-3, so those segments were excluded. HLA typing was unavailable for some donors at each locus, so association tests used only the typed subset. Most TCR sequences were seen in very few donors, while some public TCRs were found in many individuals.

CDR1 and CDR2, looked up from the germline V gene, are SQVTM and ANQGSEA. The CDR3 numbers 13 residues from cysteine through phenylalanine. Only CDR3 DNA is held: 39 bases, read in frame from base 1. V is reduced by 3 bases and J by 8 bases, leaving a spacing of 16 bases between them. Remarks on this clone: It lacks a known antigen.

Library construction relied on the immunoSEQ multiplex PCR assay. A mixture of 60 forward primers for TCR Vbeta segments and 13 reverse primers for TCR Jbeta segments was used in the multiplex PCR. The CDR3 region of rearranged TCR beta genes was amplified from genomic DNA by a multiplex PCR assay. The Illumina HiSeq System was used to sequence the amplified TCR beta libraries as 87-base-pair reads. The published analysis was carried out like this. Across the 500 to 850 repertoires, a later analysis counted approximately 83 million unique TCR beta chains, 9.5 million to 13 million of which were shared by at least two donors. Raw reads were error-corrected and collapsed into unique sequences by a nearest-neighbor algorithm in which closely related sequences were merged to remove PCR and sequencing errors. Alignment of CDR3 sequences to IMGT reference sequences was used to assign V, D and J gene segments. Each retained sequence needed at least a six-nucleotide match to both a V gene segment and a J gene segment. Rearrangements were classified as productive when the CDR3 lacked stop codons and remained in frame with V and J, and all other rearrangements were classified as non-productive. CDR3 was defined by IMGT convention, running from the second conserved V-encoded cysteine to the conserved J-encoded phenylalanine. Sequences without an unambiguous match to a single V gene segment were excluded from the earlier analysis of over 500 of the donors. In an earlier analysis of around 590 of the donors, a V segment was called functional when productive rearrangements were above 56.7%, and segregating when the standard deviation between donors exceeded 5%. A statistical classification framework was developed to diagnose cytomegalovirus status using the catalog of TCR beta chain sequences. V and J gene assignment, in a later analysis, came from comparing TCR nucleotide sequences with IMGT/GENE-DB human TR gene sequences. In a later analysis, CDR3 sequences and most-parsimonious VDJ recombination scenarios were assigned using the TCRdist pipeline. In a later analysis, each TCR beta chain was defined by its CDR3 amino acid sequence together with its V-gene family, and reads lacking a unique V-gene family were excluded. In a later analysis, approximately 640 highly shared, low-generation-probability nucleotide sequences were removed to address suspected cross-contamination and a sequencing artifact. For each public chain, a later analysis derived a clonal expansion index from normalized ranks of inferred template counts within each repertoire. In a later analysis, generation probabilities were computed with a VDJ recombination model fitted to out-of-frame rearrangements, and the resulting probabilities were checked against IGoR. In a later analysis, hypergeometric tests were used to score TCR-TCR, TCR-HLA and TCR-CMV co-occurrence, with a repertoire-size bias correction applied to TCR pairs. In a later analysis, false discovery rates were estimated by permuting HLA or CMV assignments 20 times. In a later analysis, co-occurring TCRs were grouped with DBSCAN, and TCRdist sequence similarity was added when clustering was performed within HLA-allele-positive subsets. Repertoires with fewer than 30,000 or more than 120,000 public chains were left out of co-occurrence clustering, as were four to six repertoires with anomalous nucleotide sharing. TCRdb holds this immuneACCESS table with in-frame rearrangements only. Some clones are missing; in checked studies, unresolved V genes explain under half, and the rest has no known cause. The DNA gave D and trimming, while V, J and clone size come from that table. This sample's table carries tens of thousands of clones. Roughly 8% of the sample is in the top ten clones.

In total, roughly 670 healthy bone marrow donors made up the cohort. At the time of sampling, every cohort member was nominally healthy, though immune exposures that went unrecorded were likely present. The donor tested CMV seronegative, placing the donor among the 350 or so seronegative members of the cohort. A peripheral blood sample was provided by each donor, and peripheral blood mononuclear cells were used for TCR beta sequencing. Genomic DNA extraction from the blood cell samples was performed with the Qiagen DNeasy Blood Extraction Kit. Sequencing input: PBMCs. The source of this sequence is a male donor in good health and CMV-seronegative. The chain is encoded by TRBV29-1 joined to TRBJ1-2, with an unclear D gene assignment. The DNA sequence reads TGCAGCGTTGATGGAGGTACTGGTCTAGGCTACACCTTC. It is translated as CSVDGGTGLGYTF.